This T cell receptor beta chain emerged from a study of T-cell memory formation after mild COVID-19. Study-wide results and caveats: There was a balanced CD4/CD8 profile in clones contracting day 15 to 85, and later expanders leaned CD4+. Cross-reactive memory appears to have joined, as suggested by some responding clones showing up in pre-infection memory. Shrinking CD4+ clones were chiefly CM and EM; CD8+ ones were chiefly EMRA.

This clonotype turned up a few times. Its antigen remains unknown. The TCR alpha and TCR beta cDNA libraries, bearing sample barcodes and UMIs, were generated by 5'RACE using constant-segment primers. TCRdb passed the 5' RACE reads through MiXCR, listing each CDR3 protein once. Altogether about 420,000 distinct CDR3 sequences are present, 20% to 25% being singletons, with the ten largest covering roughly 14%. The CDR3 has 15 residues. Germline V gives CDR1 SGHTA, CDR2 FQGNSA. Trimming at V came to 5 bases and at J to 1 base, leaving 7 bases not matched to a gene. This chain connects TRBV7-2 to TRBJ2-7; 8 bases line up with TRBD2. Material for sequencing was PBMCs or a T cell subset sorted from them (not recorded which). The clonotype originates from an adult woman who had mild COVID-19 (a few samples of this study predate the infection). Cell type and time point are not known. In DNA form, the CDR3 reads TGTGCCAGCAGCGTAGGACTAGCACCTTCCTACGAGCAGTACTTC. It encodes CASSVGLAPSYEQYF.